These 17 T cell receptor beta chains originate from one sample sequenced in a study of shared clonotypes between healthy human individuals. Cells designated naive CD8 were CD45RO-negative and were positively selected for CCR7, with terminally differentiated effector memory CD45RA+ cells excluded. Sequenced by immunoSEQ multiplex PCR; TCRdb stores in-frame clones only, minus some. The data hold under 2,000,000 clones, with about 95% observed a single time. Sequenced material: naive CD8+ T cells sorted from blood. The receptor set was obtained from a man between 18 and 35 years old in good health.

V is TRBV27 and J is TRBJ1-2, with a weak D call TRBD1 (5 bases). CDR1 MNHEY and CDR2 SMNVEV come from the germline V gene (reference sequence). The V end was cut by 5 bases, the J end by 4 bases, with 11 bases between. CDR3 length equals 13 residues. The CDR3 loop is CASSPGPPYGYTF. The CDR3 DNA follows: TGTGCCAGCAGTCCGGGACCTCCCTATGGCTACACCTTC.

This clone was counted a few times. V usage is TRBV30 and J usage is TRBJ1-1; D not certain. The germline V and J ends were trimmed by 2 bases and 3 bases, with 7 bases remaining between them. This CDR3 is built from 12 residues. Germline CDR1 GTSNPN, CDR2 SVGIG (reference sequence). The CDR3: CAWSLHDTEAFF. The CDR3 region has the DNA TGTGCCTGGAGTCTTCATGACACTGAAGCTTTCTTT.

V and J are TRBV5-1 and TRBJ2-7; TRBD1 matches 7 bases. Unmatched junction bases numbered 8, after V lost 0 bases and J lost 5 bases. The CDR3 runs to 15 residues. Germline CDR1 and CDR2: SGHRS and YFSETQ. Here the CDR3 reads CASSLALGQAHEQYF. The DNA of the CDR3 is TGCGCCAGCAGCTTGGCCCTAGGACAGGCCCACGAGCAGTACTTC. Full variable domain (outside the CDR3, taken from reference TRBV5-1 and TRBJ2-7): KAGVTQTPRYLIKTRGQQVTLSCSPISGHRSVSWYQQTPGQGLQFLFEYFSETQRNKGNFPGRFSGRQFSNSRSEMNVSTLELGDSALYLCASSLALGQAHEQYFGPGTRLTVT.

The V and J genes are TRBV28 and TRBJ1-2, with no clear D. CDR3 length equals 14 residues. Trimming shortened V by 4 bases and J by 4 bases, and 13 bases separated the two germline ends. Looked up from germline, CDR1 is MDHEN and CDR2 is SYDVKM. DNA of the CDR3: TGTGCCAGCAGTTCTCCGAGGGATTCCTATGGCTACACCTTC. It translates to CASSSPRDSYGYTF.

The V call is TRBV6-5, the J call TRBJ2-5, with 8 bases identical to TRBD1. V shed 7 bases, J shed 1 base, and the junction held 5 bases outside the gene matches. There are 14 residues in the CDR3. Germline V gene lookup returns CDR1 MNHEY and CDR2 SVGAGI. CDR3 protein: CASNPGQGQETQYF. DNA of the CDR3: TGTGCCAGCAACCCAGGACAGGGCCAAGAGACCCAGTACTTC.

The chain combines TRBV30 with TRBJ1-1; D gene unclear. This CDR3 has 12 amino acids. V lost 7 bases and J lost 1, with 10 bases in between. Germline CDR1 is GTSNPN and CDR2 is SVGIG (reference sequence). CDR3 sequence: CALHSWNTEAFF. The CDR3 DNA sequence: TGTGCCTTGCACAGTTGGAACACTGAAGCTTTCTTT.

This clone has a single count. A read error may produce the germline difference seen at one junction end. V gene TRBV9 combines with J gene TRBJ2-2; tentatively, D is TRBD2 (5 bases). The CDR3 consists of 14 residues. From germline, CDR1 is SGDLS and CDR2 YYNGEE. The CDR3, as DNA: TGTGCCAGCAGCGTGACCGGGAACCCCGGGGAGCTGTTTTTT. Protein product: CASSVTGNPGELFF.

This clone has just a few counts. The rearrangement links TRBV27 to TRBJ2-7; 8 bases are shared with TRBD1. The V and J ends lost 5 bases and 7 bases, in that order; junction bases with no gene match: 16. The CDR3 contains 16 residues. Germline lookup yields CDR1 MNHEY and CDR2 SMNVEV (reference sequence). The CDR3 spells CASSPSTGQASWEQYF. The CDR3 DNA reads as TGTGCCAGCAGTCCCTCGACGGGACAGGCCTCGTGGGAGCAGTACTTC.

This chain uses TRBV4-1 with TRBJ2-3; maybe TRBD1 (6 bases). V was trimmed by 3 bases and J by 6 bases, leaving 10 bases between them. The CDR3 runs to 13 residues. Germline V lookup: CDR1 MGHRA, CDR2 YSYEKL. CDR3 coding DNA: TGCGCCAGCAGCCATGTTCAGGGGGATACGCAGTATTTT. As protein: CASSHVQGDTQYF.

The chain combines TRBV5-6 with TRBJ1-5; D is uncertain. CDR3 size: 13 residues. Trimming pared 7 bases from V and 1 base from J, leaving 9 bases between. The germline V gene has CDR1 SGHDT and CDR2 YYEEEE. CDR3 in amino acids: CASAQGSNQPQHF. CDR3 sequence (DNA): TGTGCCAGCGCCCAAGGGAGCAATCAGCCCCAGCATTTT. The full variable domain, its missing parts supplied by reference TRBV5-6 and TRBJ1-5, is DAGVTQSPTHLIKTRGQQVTLRCSPKSGHDTVSWYQQALGQGPQFIFQYYEEEERQRGNFPDRFSGHQFPNYSSELNVNALLLGDSALYLCASAQGSNQPQHFGDGTRLSIL.

The rearrangement uses TRBV30 and TRBJ2-3; 7 bases line up with TRBD2. J lost 1 base, V lost 4 bases, and 5 bases had no gene match. Germline V gives CDR1 GTSNPN, CDR2 SVGIG (reference sequence). This CDR3 has 14 amino acids. The CDR3 sequence is CAWNRGVGTDTQYF. DNA for the CDR3: TGTGCCTGGAATCGGGGGGTGGGCACAGATACGCAGTATTTT.

The chain combines TRBV2 with TRBJ2-7, with a weak D call TRBD2 (5 bases). The V end was cut by 7 bases, the J end by 9 bases, with 22 bases between. Germline V CDR1 and CDR2: SNHLY, FYNNEI. The CDR3 totals 14 residues. The CDR3 sequence is CASNPVGVLSVQYF. CDR3 nucleotides: TGTGCCAGCAATCCAGTCGGGGTATTAAGTGTGCAGTACTTC.

The CDR3 sequence: CASSLRQGNTGELFF. CDR3 DNA sequence: TGTGCCAGCAGCCTCAGGCAGGGGAACACCGGGGAGCTGTTTTTT. This chain uses TRBV5-6 with TRBJ2-2, with TRBD1 as a possible D gene (5 bases). The CDR3 runs 15 residues. The V end lost 4 bases, the J end lost 1 base, and 11 bases lay between the germline ends. Germline-derived CDR1 and CDR2 are SGHDT and YYEEEE.

This chain links TRBV20-1 with TRBJ2-2, with TRBD2 as a possible D gene (5 bases). Germline CDR1 reads DFQATT; CDR2 reads SNEGSKA (reference sequence). V dropped 4 bases and J dropped 11 bases, with 11 bases sitting between them. The CDR3 has 11 amino acids. The CDR3 nucleotides read TGCAGTGCTAAGCCGGGAATAGAGCTGTTTTTT. Translating it yields CSAKPGIELFF.

The chain links TRBV19 to TRBJ1-3; 7 positions agree with TRBD1. CDR1 and CDR2 from the germline V gene are LNHDA and SQIVND (reference sequence). The CDR3 covers 15 residues. V lost 3 bases, J lost 4 bases, and 6 bases stayed unmatched. CDR3: CASSIVQGSGNTIYF. CDR3 nucleotide sequence: TGTGCCAGTAGTATCGTACAGGGGAGCGGAAACACCATATATTTT.

CDR3 in DNA: TGTGCCAGCAGCGTAGATCACTCCCCCACCTACAATGAGCAGTTCTTC. Translating gives CASSVDHSPTYNEQFF. The rearrangement uses TRBV9 and TRBJ2-1, with unresolved D. Trimming stripped 0 bases from V and 2 bases from J, with 12 bases between. This CDR3 region has 16 residues. Germline-derived CDR1 and CDR2 are SGDLS and YYNGEE.

This clone has a single count. V gene TRBV6-5 combines with J gene TRBJ1-1; tentative D call: TRBD1 (5 bases). Germline V gene data show CDR1 as MNHEY and CDR2 as SVGAGI. The CDR3 loop spans 14 amino acids. V was clipped by 6 bases and J by 1 base, with 12 bases between them. The CDR3 spells CASRLQDTNTEAFF. The CDR3, as DNA: TGTGCCAGCAGGTTACAGGATACGAACACTGAAGCTTTCTTT.